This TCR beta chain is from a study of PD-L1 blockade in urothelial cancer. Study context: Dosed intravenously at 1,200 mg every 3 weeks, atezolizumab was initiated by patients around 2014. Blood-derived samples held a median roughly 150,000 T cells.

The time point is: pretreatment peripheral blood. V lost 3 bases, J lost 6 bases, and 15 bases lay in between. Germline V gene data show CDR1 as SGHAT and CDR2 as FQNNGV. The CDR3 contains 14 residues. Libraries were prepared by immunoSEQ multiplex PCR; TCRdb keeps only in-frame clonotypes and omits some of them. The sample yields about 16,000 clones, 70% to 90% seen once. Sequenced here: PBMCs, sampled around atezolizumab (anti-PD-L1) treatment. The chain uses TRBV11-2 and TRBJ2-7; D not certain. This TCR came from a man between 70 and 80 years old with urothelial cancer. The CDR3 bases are TGTGCCAGCAGCTTTGATTTCGAGTCATTCGAGCAGTACTTC. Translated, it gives CASSFDFESFEQYF.